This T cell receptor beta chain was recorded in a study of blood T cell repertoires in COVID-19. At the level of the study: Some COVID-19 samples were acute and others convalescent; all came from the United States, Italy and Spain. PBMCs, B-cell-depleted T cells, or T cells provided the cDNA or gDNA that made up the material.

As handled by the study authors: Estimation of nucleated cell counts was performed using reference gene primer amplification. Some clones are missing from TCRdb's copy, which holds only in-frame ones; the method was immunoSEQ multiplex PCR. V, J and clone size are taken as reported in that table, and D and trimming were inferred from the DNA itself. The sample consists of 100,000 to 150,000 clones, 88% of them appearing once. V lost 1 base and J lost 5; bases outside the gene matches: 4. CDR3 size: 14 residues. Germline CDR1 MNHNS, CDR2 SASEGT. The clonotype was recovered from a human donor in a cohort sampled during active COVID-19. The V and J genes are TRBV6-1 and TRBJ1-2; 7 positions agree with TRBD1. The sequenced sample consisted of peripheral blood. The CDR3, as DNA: TGTGCCAGCAGTGAAGTGGCAGGGGGTTATGGCTACACCTTC. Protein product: CASSEVAGGYGYTF.